This passage covers 5 T cell receptor beta chains from one sample sequenced in a study of CD8+CD57+ T cells in acquired aplastic anemia (dated by TCRdb to 2016 to 2019). Data came from an Illumina HiSeq 2000. Genomic DNA was used as template for profiling of TCR beta VDJ combinations and CDR3 sequences. In TCRdb, the public reads were trimmed at Q25 with fastp and aligned with MiXCR, with productive beta chains retained. Every CDR3 protein is listed once, alongside the most common genes and DNA of its rows. The table for this sample lists about 160,000 distinct CDR3 sequences; 40% to 55% of them were counted only once. The top ten constitute less than 3% of the sample. Flow cytometry had shown CD8+CD57+ cell expansion in the patients selected for sequencing. The sequenced sample consisted of sorted CD4+, CD8+, or CD8+CD57+ T cells (not recorded which) from PBMCs. All receptors come from a human donor with aplastic anemia.

In this sample, this clonotype turned up once. The chain joins TRBV19 to TRBJ2-7; TRBD1 matches 7 bases. The CDR3 sequence is 15 residues long. Losses at the gene ends were 4 bases for V and 1 base for J; bases not matched to a gene: 7. Germline V gives CDR1 LNHDA, CDR2 SQIVND (reference sequence). CDR3 in amino acids: CASSTRQGPSYEQYF. As DNA, the CDR3 is TGTGCCAGTAGTACCCGACAGGGCCCATCCTACGAGCAGTACTTC.

The chain couples TRBV10-3 to TRBJ2-1; TRBD2 agrees at 10 bases. J was trimmed by 6 bases and V by 8 bases; bases with no gene match: 7. The CDR3 has 14 residues. Germline V CDR1 and CDR2: ENHRY, SYGVKD. This CDR3 is CAILGIAGGNEQFF. The DNA of the CDR3 is TGTGCCATCCTGGGCATAGCGGGAGGCAATGAGCAGTTCTTC.

Notes on this clonotype: This clone may be a read error of a much larger clone one base away. V and J are TRBV5-1 and TRBJ1-3; D gene uncertain. The CDR3 runs to 16 residues. Germline values: CDR1 SGHRS, CDR2 YFSETQ. The CDR3 is CTSSEAPKSSGNTIYF. The CDR3 coding sequence is TGCACCAGCAGCGAAGCCCCCAAGAGCTCTGGAAACACCATATATTTT.

This clonotype was detected a few times. The V and J genes are TRBV7-9 and TRBJ1-2; D not certain. In germline, CDR1 is SEHNR, CDR2 FQNEAQ (reference sequence). The ends were cut back, 0 bases at V and 7 bases at J, with 6 bases in the middle. This CDR3 comprises 12 residues. The CDR3 loop reads CASSLAVAGYTF. The CDR3 DNA is TGTGCCAGCAGCTTAGCGGTGGCTGGCTACACCTTC.

The gene calls are TRBV19 and TRBJ1-6; no reliable D call. V lost 7 bases and J lost 9, with 13 bases in between. The germline gives CDR1 LNHDA, CDR2 SQIVND (reference sequence). CDR3 length equals 13 residues. CDR3 loop: CASTSTGASPLHF. The DNA of the CDR3 is TGTGCCAGTACCTCAACGGGTGCTTCACCCCTCCACTTT. Looking up the rest from reference TRBV19 and TRBJ1-6 gives the full variable domain: DGGITQSPKYLFRKEGQNVTLSCEQNLNHDAMYWYRQDPGQGLRLIYYSQIVNDFQKGDIAEGYSVSREKKESFPLTVTSAQKNPTAFYLCASTSTGASPLHFGNGTRLTVT.